This record covers a single T cell receptor beta chain. The antigen is unknown. The data belong to a study of cytomegalovirus exposure and HLA in healthy donors. Whole-study results and caveats: The authors listed roughly 150 TCR beta chains as cytomegalovirus-associated.

Trimming stripped 5 bases from V and 0 bases from J, with 10 bases between. This CDR3 spans 14 amino acids. Germline values: CDR1 MNHEY, CDR2 SVGAGI. Sequenced by immunoSEQ multiplex PCR; TCRdb stores in-frame clones only, minus some. This table has roughly 250,000 clones, 90% appearing once. This TCR derives from a woman aged 18-29 years in good health and CMV-seronegative. The chain couples TRBV6-5 to TRBJ1-1, with a weak D call TRBD1 (6 bases). What was sequenced was PBMCs. The CDR3 sequence is CASSRTVMNTEAFF. In DNA form, the CDR3 reads TGTGCCAGCAGTCGGACAGTCATGAACACTGAAGCTTTCTTT.